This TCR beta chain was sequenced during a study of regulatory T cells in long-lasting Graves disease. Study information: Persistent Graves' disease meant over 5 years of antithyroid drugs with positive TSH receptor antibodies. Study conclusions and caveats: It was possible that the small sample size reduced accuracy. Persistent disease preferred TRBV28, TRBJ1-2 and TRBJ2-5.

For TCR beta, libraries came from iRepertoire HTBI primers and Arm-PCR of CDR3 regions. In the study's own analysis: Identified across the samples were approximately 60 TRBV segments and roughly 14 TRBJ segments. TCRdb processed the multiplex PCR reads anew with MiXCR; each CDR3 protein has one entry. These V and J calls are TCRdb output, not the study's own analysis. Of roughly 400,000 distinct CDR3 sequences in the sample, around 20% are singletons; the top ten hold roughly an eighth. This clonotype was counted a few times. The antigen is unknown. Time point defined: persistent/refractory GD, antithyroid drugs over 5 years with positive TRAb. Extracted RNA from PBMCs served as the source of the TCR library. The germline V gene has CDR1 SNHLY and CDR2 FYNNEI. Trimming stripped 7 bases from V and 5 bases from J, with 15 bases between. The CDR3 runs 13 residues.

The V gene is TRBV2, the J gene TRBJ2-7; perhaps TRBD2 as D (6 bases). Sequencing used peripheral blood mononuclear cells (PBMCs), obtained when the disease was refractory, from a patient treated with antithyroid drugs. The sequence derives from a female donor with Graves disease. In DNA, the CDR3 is TGTGCCAGCAAGGATGGAGGGCTCCACGAGCAGTACTTC. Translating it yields CASKDGGLHEQYF.